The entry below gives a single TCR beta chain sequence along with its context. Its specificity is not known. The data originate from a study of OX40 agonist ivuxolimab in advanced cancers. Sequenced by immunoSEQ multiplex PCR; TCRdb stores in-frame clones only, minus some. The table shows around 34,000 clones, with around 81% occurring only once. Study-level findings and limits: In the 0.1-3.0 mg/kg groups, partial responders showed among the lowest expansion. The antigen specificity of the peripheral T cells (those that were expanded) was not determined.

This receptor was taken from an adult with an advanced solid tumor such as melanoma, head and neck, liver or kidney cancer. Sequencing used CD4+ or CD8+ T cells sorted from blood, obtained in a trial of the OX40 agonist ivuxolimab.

This CDR3 is CSVTVGGNTEAFF. Here the CDR3 DNA reads TGCAGCGTCACCGTAGGCGGGAACACTGAAGCTTTCTTT. V usage is TRBV29-1 and J usage is TRBJ1-1; D is undetermined. Germline V gives CDR1 SQVTM, CDR2 ANQGSEA. There are 13 residues in the CDR3. V was cut by 6 bases and J by 1 base, with 12 bases left in between.